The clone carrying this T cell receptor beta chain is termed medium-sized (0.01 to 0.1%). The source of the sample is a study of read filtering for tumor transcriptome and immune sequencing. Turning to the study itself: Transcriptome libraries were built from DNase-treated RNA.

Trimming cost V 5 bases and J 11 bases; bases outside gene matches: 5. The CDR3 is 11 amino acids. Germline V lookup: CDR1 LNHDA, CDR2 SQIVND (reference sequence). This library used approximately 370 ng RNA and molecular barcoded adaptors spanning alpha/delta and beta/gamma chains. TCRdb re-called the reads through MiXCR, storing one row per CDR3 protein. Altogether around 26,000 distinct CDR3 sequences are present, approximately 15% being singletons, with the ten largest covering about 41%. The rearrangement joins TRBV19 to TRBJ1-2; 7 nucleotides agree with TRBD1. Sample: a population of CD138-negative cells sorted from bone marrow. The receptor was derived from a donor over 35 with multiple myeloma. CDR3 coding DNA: TGTGCCAGTAGTGCGGGACAGTTGTACACCTTC. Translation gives CASSAGQLYTF. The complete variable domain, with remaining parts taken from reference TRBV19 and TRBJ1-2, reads DGGITQSPKYLFRKEGQNVTLSCEQNLNHDAMYWYRQDPGQGLRLIYYSQIVNDFQKGDIAEGYSVSREKKESFPLTVTSAQKNPTAFYLCASSAGQLYTFGSGTRLTVV.